The clone carrying this T cell receptor (beta chain) appeared many times. This sample is part of a study of T cells in Graves' hyperthyroidism and ophthalmopathy. Study as a whole: The authors collected peripheral blood at initial diagnosis, before any treatment.

RNA transcripts provided the source from which TCR beta CDR3 regions were amplified. First-round RT-PCR of the TCR CDR3 relied on the HTBI primer set. TCRdb used MiXCR to reprocess the multiplex PCR reads, holding one entry per CDR3 protein. The sample shows approximately 600,000 distinct CDR3 sequences, 13% to 15% of them seen only once. In making diagnoses, clinical symptoms, serum thyroxine and TRAb, thyroid ultrasound and orbital computed tomography were all used. This sequence originates from a woman under 30 with Graves' ophthalmopathy. The sequenced material came from blood.

CDR3 coding DNA: TGTGCCAGCAGTAACAGGGAATCGAACACTGAAGCTTTCTTT. This gives the protein CASSNRESNTEAFF. The chain has TRBV28 and TRBJ1-1; TRBD1 might be the D (6 bases). Germline values: CDR1 MDHEN, CDR2 SYDVKM. There are 14 residues in the CDR3. V was shortened by 5 bases and J by 1 base, with 11 bases between the two germline ends.